These 11 T cell receptor beta chains were sequenced from one sample in a study of blood T cell repertoires in COVID-19. The assay was immunoSEQ multiplex PCR, and TCRdb's table has in-frame clones only and misses some. The sample holds approximately 200,000 clones, roughly 91% seen once. The sample comprised PBMCs or T cells enriched from blood (not recorded which). These TCRs come from a man younger than 45 in a cohort exposed to, infected with or recovered from COVID-19 (not recorded which).

The genes are TRBV29-1 and TRBJ1-2; the D is unclear. The length of the CDR3 is 11 residues. Trimming cost V 4 bases and J 8 bases, with 11 bases left between them. Germline loops: CDR1 SQVTM, CDR2 ANQGSEA. In DNA form, the CDR3 reads TGCAGCGTTGCTACTGCCATCGGCTACACCTTC. Translation: CSVATAIGYTF.

This sequence joins TRBV6-1 and TRBJ1-3; D gene ambiguous. Trimming shortened V by 4 bases and J by 0 bases, and 13 bases separated the two germline ends. CDR1 and CDR2 (germline): MNHNS, SASEGT. The CDR3 runs to 16 residues. CDR3: CASSAGNTFSGNTIYF. The CDR3 DNA sequence: TGTGCCAGCAGTGCGGGGAACACATTCTCTGGAAACACCATATATTTT.

CDR3 sequence reads: CASASGDSYGYTF. The CDR3 region has the DNA TGTGCTAGTGCCTCTGGGGACAGCTATGGCTACACCTTC. The rearrangement uses TRBV12-5 and TRBJ1-2, with 7 bases matching TRBD1. With V trimmed by 7 bases and J by 4 bases, 6 bases remained unmatched. The germline CDR1 and CDR2 sequences are LGHNT and FRNRAP. The CDR3 is 13 residues long. The full variable domain, its missing parts supplied by reference TRBV12-5 and TRBJ1-2, is DARVTQTPRHKVTEMGQEVTMRCQPILGHNTVFWYRQTMMQGLELLAYFRNRAPLDDSGMPKDRFSAEMPDATLATLKIQPSEPRDSAVYFCASASGDSYGYTFGSGTRLTVV.

This clone was picked up one time. This chain connects TRBV5-1 to TRBJ1-6; 7 nucleotides line up with TRBD1. Germline V CDR1 and CDR2: SGHRS, YFSETQ. The V and J ends lost 4 bases and 2 bases, in that order; junction bases with no gene match: 3. CDR3 length: 15 amino acids. The chain's CDR3 is CASSIGTAYNSPLHF. The CDR3, as DNA: TGCGCCAGCAGCATCGGGACAGCCTATAATTCACCCCTCCACTTT.

A single count supports this clone. V and J are TRBV15 and TRBJ2-7; D gene uncertain. V was trimmed by 4 bases and J by 0 bases, leaving 4 bases between them. The CDR3 is made up of 12 amino acids. Per germline, CDR1 LNHNV and CDR2 YYDKDF (reference sequence). Written as DNA, the CDR3 is TGTGCCACCAGCACTCCCTCCTACGAGCAGTACTTC. Amino acids: CATSTPSYEQYF.

The rearrangement joins TRBV7-3 to TRBJ2-5; 7 positions agree with TRBD1. This CDR3 has 16 residues. The ends lost 5 bases at V and 3 bases at J; junction bases unmatched: 12. The germline V gene encodes CDR1 SGHTA and CDR2 FQGTGA. CDR3 sequence reads: CASSHTGSGTEETQYF. CDR3 bases: TGTGCCAGCAGCCATACCGGATCCGGGACAGAAGAGACCCAGTACTTC.

This clone appeared a few times. The gene calls are TRBV6-2 or TRBV6-3 and TRBJ2-7, with D possibly matching TRBD2 (6 bases). Trimming took off 5 bases at V and 4 bases at J, with 9 bases between the two ends. Looked up from germline, CDR1 is MNHEY and CDR2 is SVGEGT. The CDR3 runs 12 residues. The CDR3 loop is CASSKLAYEQYF. DNA for the CDR3: TGTGCCAGCAGTAAGCTAGCGTACGAGCAGTACTTC.

The chain recombines TRBV6-5 with TRBJ2-7, with 11 positions matching TRBD1. V shed 7 bases, J shed 6 bases, and the junction held 8 bases outside the gene matches. CDR3 length: 14 amino acids. CDR1 is MNHEY, CDR2 SVGAGI, per germline. DNA of the CDR3: TGTGCCAGCACCCCCGGGACAGGGGGTCTCGAGCAGTACTTC. Amino acid sequence: CASTPGTGGLEQYF.

V gene TRBV19 combines with J gene TRBJ2-1; D may be TRBD2 (6 bases). Germline loops: CDR1 LNHDA, CDR2 SQIVND (reference sequence). The V and J ends lost 3 bases and 2 bases respectively, with 11 bases between them. The CDR3 has 15 amino acids. In DNA, the CDR3 is TGTGCCAGTAGTATGGAGGGCAATCCCTACAATGAGCAGTTCTTC. Amino acid sequence: CASSMEGNPYNEQFF.

The chain employs TRBV7-9 and TRBJ2-3, with a weak D call TRBD2 (7 bases). Germline V CDR1 and CDR2: SEHNR, FQNEAQ (reference sequence). The germline V and J ends were trimmed by 6 bases and 1 base, with 23 bases remaining between them. This CDR3 is built from 18 residues. The CDR3 protein is CASSYTVRGGLGTDTQYF. The CDR3 DNA reads as TGTGCCAGCAGTTACACCGTAAGGGGGGGGCTTGGCACAGATACGCAGTATTTT. Together with reference TRBV7-9 and TRBJ2-3, the CDR3 gives the full variable domain: DTGVSQNPRHKITKRGQNVTFRCDPISEHNRLYWYRQTLGQGPEFLTYFQNEAQLEKSRLLSDRFSAERPKGSFSTLEIQRTEQGDSAMYLCASSYTVRGGLGTDTQYFGPGTRLTVL.

The chain carries TRBV29-1 and TRBJ2-7; D is perhaps TRBD1 (8 bases). Trimming shortened V by 2 bases and J by 5 bases, and 31 bases separated the two germline ends. The CDR3 runs to 19 residues. The germline gives CDR1 SQVTM, CDR2 ANQGSEA. CDR3 residues: CSVEFPPGGVAGEIHEQYF. The CDR3 nucleotides read TGCAGCGTTGAATTTCCCCCAGGGGGCGTGGCGGGAGAAATCCACGAGCAGTACTTC.